The rows below give T cell receptor beta chains drawn from one sample of a study of memory B cells and T cells in multiple sclerosis. Measured with immunoSEQ multiplex PCR; TCRdb has only the in-frame clones, and not every one. The sample lists some 48,000 clones, around 80% occurring once. These receptors lack a known antigen. Sample: PBMCs from blood kept in culture. The origin of the receptors is a human donor with multiple sclerosis. The CDR3 runs from the conserved cysteine through the conserved F or W. D genes are given only for firm matches. Clone size is stated in some rows and not others, as once, few, many or a class when expanded.

16	TRBJ2-2	TRBD2	TRBV5-1	NA	CASSFGLAPGTGELFF	TGCGCCAGCAGCTTTGGACTAGCGCCCGGAACCGGGGAGCTGTTTTTT
14	TRBJ2-5	NA	TRBV7-3	few	CASSPTGLQETQYF	TGTGCCAGCAGCCCAACAGGGTTGCAAGAGACCCAGTACTTC
15	TRBJ1-3	NA	TRBV5-4	few	CASSLGPSSGNTIYF	TGTGCCAGCAGCTTGGGGCCTAGCTCTGGAAACACCATATATTTT
14	TRBJ1-1	NA	TRBV15	few	CATRGGALDTEAFF	TGTGCCACCCGGGGAGGGGCCTTGGACACTGAAGCTTTCTTT
14	TRBJ1-5	TRBD1	TRBV27	NA	CASSIRQGNQPQHF	TGTGCCAGCAGTATACGACAGGGGAATCAGCCCCAGCATTTT
13	TRBJ1-2	TRBD1	TRBV2	NA	CASSVRTGYGYTF	TGTGCCAGCAGTGTTCGGACAGGCTATGGCTACACCTTC
15	TRBJ1-3	NA	TRBV4-1	NA	CASSQVIVRENTIYF	TGCGCCAGCAGCCAAGTTATTGTCAGGGAAAACACCATATATTTT
13	TRBJ2-5	NA	TRBV19	NA	CASSNNKQETQYF	TGTGCCAGTAGTAATAACAAACAAGAGACCCAGTACTTC
16	TRBJ2-2	NA	TRBV4-1	NA	CASSQEAGEGTGELFF	TGCGCCAGCAGCCAAGAGGCCGGGGAAGGCACCGGGGAGCTGTTTTTT
17	TRBJ1-4	TRBD1	TRBV18	once	CASSSRGPTGLGEKLFF	TGTGCCAGCTCATCCAGGGGGCCGACCGGCCTCGGCGAAAAACTGTTTTTT
13	TRBJ2-1	NA	TRBV6-5	NA	CASSYEGGLRRFF	TGTGCCAGCAGTTACGAGGGAGGATTAAGACGGTTCTTC
16	TRBJ2-1	NA	TRBV29-1	NA	CSVDFRYSRGDNEQFF	TGCAGCGTTGATTTTAGGTACAGCCGGGGCGACAATGAGCAGTTCTTC
16	TRBJ1-2	TRBD1	TRBV30	NA	CAWGFRPGQGDYGYTF	TGTGCCTGGGGGTTCAGGCCGGGACAGGGCGACTATGGCTACACCTTC
15	TRBJ2-7	TRBD1	TRBV5-5	NA	CASSPGQVYSYEQYF	TGTGCCAGCAGTCCCGGACAGGTTTACTCCTACGAGCAGTACTTC
14	TRBJ1-5	NA	TRBV19	NA	CASSVAGGNQPQHF	TGTGCCAGTAGTGTGGCCGGGGGCAATCAGCCCCAGCATTTT
14	TRBJ1-6	TRBD1	TRBV13	medium-sized	CASSSTGGNSPLHF	TGTGCCAGCAGCTCGACAGGGGGGAATTCACCCCTCCACTTT